The 2 T cell receptor beta chains presented below share a single source sample, sequenced in a study of Tregs in tolerant kidney transplant recipients. Produced via immunoSEQ multiplex PCR; TCRdb's table is partial and in-frame only. In the table there are 90,000 or so clones, 90% to 95% of which are singletons. Related graft donors supplied nonmyeloablative bone marrow transplants, and mixed chimerism was transient. The sequenced sample was CD4+ T cells from blood (PBMCs), obtained 12 months after the transplant. The receptors shown here come from a human patient who received a combined kidney and bone marrow transplant. A share of the T cells may be of graft donor origin.

The chain combines TRBV6-5 with TRBJ2-7; 10 nucleotides align to TRBD2. Germline CDR1 and CDR2: MNHEY and SVGAGI. The ends lost 3 bases at V and 6 bases at J; junction bases unmatched: 5. This CDR3 spans 14 amino acids. For the CDR3, the DNA is TGTGCCAGCAGTTATAGGGCTAGCGGGAGCGAGCAGTACTTC. This codes for CASSYRASGSEQYF.

The chain recombines TRBV18 with TRBJ2-7; the match to TRBD1 covers 7 bases. CDR1 and CDR2 from the germline V gene are KGHSH and LQKENI. The J segment lost 4 bases and the V segment lost 5 bases, leaving 2 bases of the junction unmatched. The CDR3 loop spans 12 amino acids. The CDR3 nucleotides are TGTGCCAGCTCATCGACAGGGTACGAGCAGTACTTC. Its translation: CASSSTGYEQYF.